This record covers a single T cell receptor (beta chain). In the original workflow: Estimated nucleated cell counts came from reference gene primer amplification. The repertoire was sequenced with immunoSEQ multiplex PCR; TCRdb's copy has only in-frame clones and lacks some. That table gives V, J and clone size, and the DNA gave D and trimming. Of about 670,000 clones in the sample, 80% to 90% were seen once. The data were obtained in a study of blood T cell repertoires in COVID-19. Study overall: Acute-phase and convalescent COVID-19 samples originated in the United States, Italy and Spain. T cells, B-cell-depleted T cells, or PBMCs provided the cDNA or gDNA that served as material.

The clonotype was recovered from a woman younger than 35 with acute or convalescent COVID-19. The sample taken for sequencing was peripheral blood.

The CDR3 DNA sequence: TGTGCCAGCAGCCAAGATTTATCGGGGTGGAATCCAGATACGCAGTATTTT. Translated, it gives CASSQDLSGWNPDTQYF. The rearrangement uses TRBV4-2 and TRBJ2-3; D may be TRBD2 (5 bases). Trimming removed 0 bases from V and 4 bases from J, with 17 bases in between. Per the germline V gene, CDR1 is LGHNA and CDR2 is YNFKEQ. CDR3 length: 17 amino acids.